This TCR beta chain was captured in a study of monozygotic twins with inflammatory bowel disease. Study-level findings and limits: Comparison of concordant versus discordant twins revealed no difference in repertoire similarity, possibly due to limited power.

cDNA synthesis was performed in eight separate reactions for each sample. UMIs that included a 6-nucleotide sample barcode were added by template switching, which took place during cDNA synthesis. TCRdb reprocessed the 5' RACE reads; each CDR3 protein has one entry and no DNA is given. This table holds around 380,000 distinct CDR3 sequences. A word on this clonotype: What it binds is unknown.

The CDR3 sequence is 13 residues long. Germline CDR1 is LGHNA and CDR2 is YNFKEQ. The authors isolated total RNA from whole blood without sorting T cells. The sequence was collected from a human donor with ulcerative colitis or Crohn's disease, or a healthy co-twin of an affected twin (not recorded which). The J gene is TRBJ1-6, the V gene TRBV4-2. Sequenced: blood. The CDR3 sequence is CASSQEISAPLHF.